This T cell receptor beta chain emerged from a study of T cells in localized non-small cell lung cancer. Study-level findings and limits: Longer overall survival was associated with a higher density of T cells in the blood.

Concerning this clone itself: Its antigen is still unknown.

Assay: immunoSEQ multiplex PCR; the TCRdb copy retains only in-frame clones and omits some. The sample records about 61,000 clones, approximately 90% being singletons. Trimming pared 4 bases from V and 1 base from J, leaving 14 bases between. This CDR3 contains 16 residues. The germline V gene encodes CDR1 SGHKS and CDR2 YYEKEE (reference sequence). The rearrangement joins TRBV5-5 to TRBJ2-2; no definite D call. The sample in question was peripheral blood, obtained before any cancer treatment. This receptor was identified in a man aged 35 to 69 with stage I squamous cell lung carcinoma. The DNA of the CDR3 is TGTGCCAGCAGCCAAGGTGGAGTTATGAACACCGGGGAGCTGTTTTTT. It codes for CASSQGGVMNTGELFF.